The source of this T cell receptor (beta chain) is a study of cytomegalovirus exposure and HLA in healthy donors. About the research overall: Prior work identified some 120 million unique TCR beta sequences in roughly 190 million T cells. Across some 400 genotyped donors, approximately 80% landed in the Caucasian-associated ancestry cluster. Study outcomes and limitations: Another analysis was done later, and it associated roughly 15,000 TCR beta sequences with HLA alleles at 0.05 false discovery rate.

Of note for this clone: Its antigen is not known.

PCR was performed using 60 Vbeta and 13 Jbeta primers. The data were produced by immunoSEQ multiplex PCR, yet TCRdb's version contains in-frame clones alone and is incomplete. The sample yields fewer than 200,000 clones, approximately 71% seen once. The V gene lost 0 bases and the J gene lost 2 bases, with 6 bases spanning the gap. The CDR3 has 13 residues. Germline CDR1 SGHRS, CDR2 YFSETQ. This receptor was obtained from a girl aged 5 to 17 in good health and CMV-seronegative. The chain couples TRBV5-1 to TRBJ2-7; D gene unclear. The source material was PBMCs. Here the CDR3 DNA reads TGCGCCAGCAGCTTGGCGGTGACCTACGAGCAGTACTTC. This sequence encodes CASSLAVTYEQYF.